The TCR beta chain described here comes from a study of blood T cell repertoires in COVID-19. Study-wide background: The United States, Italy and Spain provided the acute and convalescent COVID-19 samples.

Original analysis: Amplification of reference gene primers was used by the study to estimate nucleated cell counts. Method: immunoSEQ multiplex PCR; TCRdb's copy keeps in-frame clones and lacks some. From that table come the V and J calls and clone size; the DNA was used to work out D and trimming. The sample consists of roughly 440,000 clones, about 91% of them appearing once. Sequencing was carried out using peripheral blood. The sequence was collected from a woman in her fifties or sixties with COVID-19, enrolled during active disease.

CDR3 loop: CASRVDFLSSYEQYF. CDR3 coding DNA: TGTGCCAGCAGGGTAGACTTTTTGAGCTCCTACGAGCAGTACTTC. This chain links TRBV6-5 with TRBJ2-7; D unclear. The V end was cut by 6 bases, the J end by 0 bases, with 15 bases between. Germline V gene data show CDR1 as MNHEY and CDR2 as SVGAGI. This CDR3 contains 15 residues.